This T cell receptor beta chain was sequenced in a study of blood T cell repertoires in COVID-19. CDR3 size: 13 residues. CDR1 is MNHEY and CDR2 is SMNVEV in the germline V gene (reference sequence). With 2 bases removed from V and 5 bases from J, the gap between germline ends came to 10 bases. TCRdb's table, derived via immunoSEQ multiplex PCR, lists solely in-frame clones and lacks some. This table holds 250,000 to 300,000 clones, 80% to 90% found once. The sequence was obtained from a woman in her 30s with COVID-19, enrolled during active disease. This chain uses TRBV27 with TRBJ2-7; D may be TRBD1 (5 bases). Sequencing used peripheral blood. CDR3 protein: CASSLTGVHEQYF. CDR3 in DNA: TGTGCCAGCAGTTTAACAGGCGTACACGAGCAGTACTTC.